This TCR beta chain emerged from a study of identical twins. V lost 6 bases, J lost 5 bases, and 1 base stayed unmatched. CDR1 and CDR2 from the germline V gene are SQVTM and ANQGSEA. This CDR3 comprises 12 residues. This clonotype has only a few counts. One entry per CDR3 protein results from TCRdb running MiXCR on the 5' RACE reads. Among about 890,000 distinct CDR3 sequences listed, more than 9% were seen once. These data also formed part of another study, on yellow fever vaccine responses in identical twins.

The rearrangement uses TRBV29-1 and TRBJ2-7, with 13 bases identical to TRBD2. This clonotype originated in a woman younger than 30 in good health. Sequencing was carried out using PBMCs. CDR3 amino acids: CSVGTSGNEQYF. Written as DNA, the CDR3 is TGCAGCGTCGGGACTAGCGGGAACGAGCAGTACTTC.